A single TCR beta chain is shown here with its context. This sample stems from a study of control samples from healthy donors and cancer patients. Clones were sequenced by immunoSEQ multiplex PCR, and TCRdb holds only the in-frame ones, with some missing. The profile covers about 160,000 clones, with about 90% appearing a single time and around 12% taken by the ten largest. Germline loops: CDR1 MNHEY, CDR2 SVGAGI. The CDR3 is made up of 14 amino acids. With 4 bases removed from V and 1 base from J, the gap between germline ends came to 11 bases. The genes are TRBV6-5 and TRBJ2-7, with D perhaps matching TRBD1 (5 bases). The sequenced material came from blood. This receptor was identified in a man aged 25 to 40 in good health. For the CDR3, the DNA is TGTGCCAGCAGTTTCTCGACAGCGTCCTACGAGCAGTACTTC. Its translation: CASSFSTASYEQYF.